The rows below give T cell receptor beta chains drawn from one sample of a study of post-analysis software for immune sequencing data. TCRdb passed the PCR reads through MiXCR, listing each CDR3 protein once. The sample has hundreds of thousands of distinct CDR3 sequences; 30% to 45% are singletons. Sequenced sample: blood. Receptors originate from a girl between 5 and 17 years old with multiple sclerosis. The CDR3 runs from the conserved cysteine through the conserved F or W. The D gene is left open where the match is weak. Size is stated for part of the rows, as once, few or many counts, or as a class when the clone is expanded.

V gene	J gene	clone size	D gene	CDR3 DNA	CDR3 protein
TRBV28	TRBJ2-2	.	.	TGTGCCAGCAGTTTATCCCCTCTGGCTGGGGAGCTGTTTTTT	CASSLSPLAGELFF
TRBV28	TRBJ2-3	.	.	TGTGCCAGCTCACGGCGGGATACGCAGTATTTT	CASSRRDTQYF
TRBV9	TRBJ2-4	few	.	TGTGCCAGCAGCCCCAGTCGGGAACTAGCCAAAAACATTCAGTACTTC	CASSPSRELAKNIQYF
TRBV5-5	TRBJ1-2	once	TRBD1	TGTGCCAGCAGCTCCCGGACAGGATTCTACACCTTC	CASSSRTGFYTF
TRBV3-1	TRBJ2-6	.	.	TGTGCCAGCAGCCTAAGGGGCAGGGCCGGGGCCAACGTCCTGACTTTC	CASSLRGRAGANVLTF
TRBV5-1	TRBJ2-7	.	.	TGCGCCAGCAGCCAAGGGGGGGGACCCATTGAGCAGTACTTC	CASSQGGGPIEQYF
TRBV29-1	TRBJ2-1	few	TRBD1	TGCAGCGTTGCCGGACAGGGGAGGGTCAATGAGCAGTTCTTC	CSVAGQGRVNEQFF
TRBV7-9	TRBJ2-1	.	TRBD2	TGTGCCAGCAAAGGCTTAGCGGGGGGGATCGATGAGCAGTTCTTC	CASKGLAGGIDEQFF
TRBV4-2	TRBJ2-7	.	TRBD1	TGTGCCAGCAGCCAACCGGACAGGGGAGGTGACGAGCAGTACTTC	CASSQPDRGGDEQYF
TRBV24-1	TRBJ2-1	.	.	TGTGCCACCAGTGATTCCACAGGTAACAATGAGCAGTTCTTC	CATSDSTGNNEQFF
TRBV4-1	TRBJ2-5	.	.	TGCGCCAGCAGCCAAGAGTTGAACGGGGGAGTCCCTTCAGTCTCTGGGACCCAGTACTTC	CASSQELNGGVPSVSGTQYF
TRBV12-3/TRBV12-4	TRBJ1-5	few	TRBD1	TGTGCCAGCAGTTTCGAGGGGACAGGGGGCCGCAATCAGCCCCAGCATTTT	CASSFEGTGGRNQPQHF
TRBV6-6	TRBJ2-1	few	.	TGTGCCATTTCAGGGGGGGGGAGCAATGAGCAGTTCTTC	CAISGGGSNEQFF
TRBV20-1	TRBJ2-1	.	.	TGCAGTGTTAGAGATCTTGGTAGCACATACTACAATGAGCAGTTCTTC	CSVRDLGSTYYNEQFF
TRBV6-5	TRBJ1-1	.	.	TGTGCCAGCAGTTACAGGCAGAAACGGAACACTGAAGCTTTCTTT	CASSYRQKRNTEAFF
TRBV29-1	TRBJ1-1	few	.	TGCAGCGTCGCGAGGGACCAGTGGACTGAAGCTTTCTTT	CSVARDQWTEAFF
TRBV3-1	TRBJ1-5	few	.	TGTGCCAGCAGCCCTATGACAGGAAATCAGCCCCAGCATTTT	CASSPMTGNQPQHF
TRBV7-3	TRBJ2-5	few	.	TGTGCCAGCAGTTTAGGGGCTTGGTCGGGACAAGAGACCCAGTACTTC	CASSLGAWSGQETQYF
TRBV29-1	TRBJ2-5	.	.	TGCAGCGTTGAAGGTTGGACATACCAAGAGACCCAGTACTTC	CSVEGWTYQETQYF
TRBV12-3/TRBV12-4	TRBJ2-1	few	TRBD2	TGTGCCAGCAGTAAGGACCCCGGACTAGCGGGGGGCCACAATGAGCAGTTCTTC	CASSKDPGLAGGHNEQFF
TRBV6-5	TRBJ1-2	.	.	TGTGCCAGCACCTGGGAGGGCGGCTATGGCTACACCTTC	CASTWEGGYGYTF
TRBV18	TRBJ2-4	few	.	TGTGCCAGCTCACCGAACCATACGAGGGGGGACATTCAGTACTTC	CASSPNHTRGDIQYF
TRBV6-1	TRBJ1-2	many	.	TGTGCCAGCAGGCAGGGAGATGGCTACACCTTC	CASRQGDGYTF
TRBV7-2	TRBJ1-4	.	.	TGTGCCAGCAGCTTAGTAGGTTCACAGACTGAAAAACTGTTTTTT	CASSLVGSQTEKLFF
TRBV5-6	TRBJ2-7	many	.	TGTGCCAGCAGCTTGGAGCAGGGACCCTACGAGCAGTACTTC	CASSLEQGPYEQYF
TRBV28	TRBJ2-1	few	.	TGTGCCAGCAGTTTATGGGACGCTGAGCAGTTCTTC	CASSLWDAEQFF
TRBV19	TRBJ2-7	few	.	TGTGCCAGTAGTATGGGACTCGACACCTCCTACGAGCAGTACTTC	CASSMGLDTSYEQYF
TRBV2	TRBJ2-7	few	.	TGTGCCAGCAGTGAAGAACAGCCCGAGCAGTACTTC	CASSEEQPEQYF
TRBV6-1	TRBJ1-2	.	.	TGTGCCAGCAGTGAGCAAGGCGGAAGCTATGGCTACACCTTC	CASSEQGGSYGYTF
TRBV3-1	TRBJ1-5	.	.	TGTGCCAGCAGCCGGGACATCGATCAGCCCCAGCATTTT	CASSRDIDQPQHF
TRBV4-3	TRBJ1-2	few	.	TGCGCCAGCAGCCAGTGGGAGGGACGGATCACCTTC	CASSQWEGRITF
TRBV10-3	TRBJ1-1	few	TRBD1	TGTGCCATCAGTGTGGGGGACAGTCCTACTAGTGAAGCTTTCTTT	CAISVGDSPTSEAFF
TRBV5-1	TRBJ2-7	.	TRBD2	TGCGCCAGCAGCTTCGGTAGCGGGGTATCCTACGAGCAGTACTTC	CASSFGSGVSYEQYF
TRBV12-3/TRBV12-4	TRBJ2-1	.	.	TGTGCCAGCAGTTACGACAGGGAGCAGTTCTTC	CASSYDREQFF
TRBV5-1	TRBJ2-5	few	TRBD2	TGCGCCAGCGTTCTGACTAGCGGGCCCCAGGAGACCCAGTACTTC	CASVLTSGPQETQYF
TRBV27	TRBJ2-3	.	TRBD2	TGTGCCAGCAGTTTATCAATTTGGGACTATTCCAGCACAGATACGCAGTATTTT	CASSLSIWDYSSTDTQYF
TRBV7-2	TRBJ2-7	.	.	TGTGCCAGCAGCCCAGAGACACCGGGCTACGAGCAGTACTTC	CASSPETPGYEQYF
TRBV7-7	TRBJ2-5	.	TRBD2	TGTGCTAGCAGCTTAGGAAGCGGGGGCTCACGGGAGACCCAGTACTTC	CASSLGSGGSRETQYF
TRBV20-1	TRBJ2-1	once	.	TGCAGTGCTCCTAACCGGGTCATCGACAATGAGCAGTTCTTC	CSAPNRVIDNEQFF
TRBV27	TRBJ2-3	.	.	TGTGCCAGCAAGGGACGTAGCACAGATACGCAGTATTTT	CASKGRSTDTQYF
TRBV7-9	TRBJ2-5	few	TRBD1	TGTGCCAGCAGCTTATCGACAGGGCTGGGTCAAGAGACCCAGTACTTC	CASSLSTGLGQETQYF
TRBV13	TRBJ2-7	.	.	TGTGCCAGCAGCCTCTACAGGGCTTTCTCCTACGAGCAGTACTTC	CASSLYRAFSYEQYF
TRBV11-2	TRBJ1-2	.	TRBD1	TGTGCCAGCAGCTTATCCCAGGGGGTTGGCTACACCTTC	CASSLSQGVGYTF
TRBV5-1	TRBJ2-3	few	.	TGCGCCAGCAGCACATTAGAAACAGATACGCAGTATTTT	CASSTLETDTQYF
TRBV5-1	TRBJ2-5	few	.	TGCGCCAGCAGCTTTCGGTTTGCCCAGGGGCGGTCGGAGACCCAGTACTTC	CASSFRFAQGRSETQYF
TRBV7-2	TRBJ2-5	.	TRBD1	TGTGCCAGCAGTCATAGCCCAGGGACAGGGGAAGGCGAGACCCAGTACTTC	CASSHSPGTGEGETQYF
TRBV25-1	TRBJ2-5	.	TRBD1	TGTGCCAGCAGTGAAGGGACAGGGTATACCGGGGAGACCCAGTACTTC	CASSEGTGYTGETQYF
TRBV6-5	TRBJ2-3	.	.	TGTGCCAGCAGTTACTCGTCGGGGGCAGATACGCAGTATTTT	CASSYSSGADTQYF
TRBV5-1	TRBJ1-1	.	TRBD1	TGCGCCAGCAGCCAAACGGACAGGCGGCAGAACACTGAAGCTTTCTTT	CASSQTDRRQNTEAFF
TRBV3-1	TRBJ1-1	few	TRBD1	TGTGCCAGCAGCCCACAGGGGCGGGTGACTGAAGCTTTCTTT	CASSPQGRVTEAFF
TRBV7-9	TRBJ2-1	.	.	TGTGCCAGCAGCTTAGGGTCCGCCGAATACAATGAGCAGTTCTTC	CASSLGSAEYNEQFF
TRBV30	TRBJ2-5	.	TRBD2	TGTGCCTGGAGTGTTCCCCTGACTAGCGGGGGGGCAACGAGGGAAACAGAGACCCAGTACTTC	CAWSVPLTSGGATRETETQYF
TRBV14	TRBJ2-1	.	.	TGTGCCAGCAGCCGGATCACAGGCTACAATGAGCAGTTCTTC	CASSRITGYNEQFF